These 27 T cell receptor beta chains share one sample of origin, sequenced in a study of cytomegalovirus exposure and HLA in healthy donors. The PCR made use of 60 Vbeta and 13 Jbeta primers. The table came from immunoSEQ multiplex PCR; TCRdb's copy has only in-frame clones and leaves some out. The table shows 110,000 or so clones, with about three quarters occurring only once. Sequencing used PBMCs. All receptors come from a woman between 40 and 55 years old in good health and CMV-seropositive.

J is TRBJ2-7 and V is TRBV4-3; TRBD1 might be the D (6 bases). Germline CDR1 reads LGHNA; CDR2 reads YSLEER. There are 14 residues in the CDR3. V lost 1 base and J lost 7, with 14 bases in between. The CDR3 nucleotides are TGCGCCAGCAGCCAAGCCCGGACAGCTGGAGAGCAGTACTTC. This codes for CASSQARTAGEQYF.

The genes are TRBV4-2 and TRBJ2-5; 9 bases are shared with TRBD2. CDR3 length equals 15 residues. J was trimmed by 4 bases and V by 3 bases; bases with no gene match: 6. Looked up from germline, CDR1 is LGHNA and CDR2 is YNFKEQ. The CDR3 DNA reads TGTGCCAGCAGCCAGGGCGGGGGGGACCGAGAGACCCAGTACTTC. It yields the protein CASSQGGGDRETQYF.

This rearrangement joins TRBV4-2 to TRBJ2-3; no clear D gene. Germline V gene lookup returns CDR1 LGHNA and CDR2 YNFKEQ. The V end lost 0 bases, the J end lost 2 bases, and 12 bases lay between the germline ends. This CDR3 has 16 amino acids. In DNA form, the CDR3 reads TGTGCCAGCAGCCAAGAATGGGCTCGCCACACAGATACGCAGTATTTT. This encodes CASSQEWARHTDTQYF.

The CDR3 sequence is CASSVRGSGFYQPQHF. CDR3 sequence (DNA): TGTGCCAGCAGTGTTAGAGGATCGGGATTCTATCAGCCCCAGCATTTT. The rearrangement uses TRBV28 and TRBJ1-5; D is ambiguous. The V end was cut by 5 bases, the J end by 5 bases, with 19 bases between. This CDR3 spans 16 amino acids. Germline CDR1 is MDHEN and CDR2 is SYDVKM.

The V call is TRBV27, the J call TRBJ1-4, with 8 bases identical to TRBD1. The CDR3 consists of 14 residues. Germline V gene sequence: CDR1 MNHEY, CDR2 SMNVEV (reference sequence). Trimming cost V 6 bases and J 7 bases; bases outside gene matches: 7. CDR3 sequence (DNA): TGTGCCAGCAGGCGAGGACAGGGTTCTGAAAAACTGTTTTTT. Protein sequence: CASRRGQGSEKLFF.

CDR3 in amino acids: CASSLSSIGTAFYGYTF. CDR3 coding DNA: TGTGCCAGCAGTTTATCGAGTATCGGGACAGCCTTCTATGGCTACACCTTC. The V and J genes are TRBV27 and TRBJ1-2, with TRBD1 matching 7 bases. Per germline, CDR1 MNHEY and CDR2 SMNVEV (reference sequence). The junction had 11 bases not matched to a gene; V was cut back by 0 bases and J by 4 bases. CDR3 length: 17 residues.

The rearrangement links TRBV15 to TRBJ2-7; 10 nucleotides agree with TRBD1. The CDR3 has 15 amino acids. V shed 4 bases and J 5 bases; nucleotides not matched to a gene: 8. In germline, CDR1 is LNHNV, CDR2 YYDKDF (reference sequence). The CDR3 sequence: CATSTRGQGEHEQYF. CDR3 sequence (DNA): TGTGCCACCAGCACCCGAGGACAGGGGGAACACGAGCAGTACTTC.

V is TRBV5-1 and J is TRBJ1-3; 10 bases are shared with TRBD1. V shed 0 bases and J 2 bases; nucleotides not matched to a gene: 5. The CDR3 extends over 17 amino acids. Per germline, CDR1 SGHRS and CDR2 YFSETQ. The CDR3 loop is CASSLVAGTGAGNTIYF. CDR3 coding DNA: TGCGCCAGCAGCTTGGTCGCCGGGACAGGGGCTGGAAACACCATATATTTT.

The chain combines TRBV6-6 with TRBJ1-4; D might be TRBD1 (6 bases). The CDR3 length is 15 residues. CDR1 MNHNY and CDR2 SVGAGI come from the germline V gene (reference sequence). V lost 7 bases and J 5 bases, leaving 17 bases between the germline ends. CDR3 loop: CASTGVGGWNEKLFF. The DNA for the CDR3 is TGTGCCAGCACGGGCGTTGGGGGCTGGAATGAAAAACTGTTTTTT.

V is TRBV19 and J is TRBJ1-1; TRBD1 might be the D (5 bases). Germline V gene data show CDR1 as LNHDA and CDR2 as SQIVND (reference sequence). CDR3 size: 14 residues. V was clipped by 1 base and J by 7 bases, with 13 bases between them. Here the CDR3 DNA reads TGTGCCAGTAGTATAGCGGGGGAGGAGAGTGAAGCTTTCTTT. This encodes CASSIAGEESEAFF. Full variable domain (missing parts from reference TRBV19 and TRBJ1-1): DGGITQSPKYLFRKEGQNVTLSCEQNLNHDAMYWYRQDPGQGLRLIYYSQIVNDFQKGDIAEGYSVSREKKESFPLTVTSAQKNPTAFYLCASSIAGEESEAFFGQGTRLTVV.

This clone has only a few counts. The chain links TRBV5-1 to TRBJ2-5; 10 bases align to TRBD2. TRBJ2-7 matches the DNA end more closely, so the J call is doubtful. Germline V gene sequence: CDR1 SGHRS, CDR2 YFSETQ. The CDR3 length is 15 residues. CDR3 residues: CASSVPTSGSYEQYF. For the CDR3, the DNA is TGCGCCAGCAGCGTCCCGACTAGCGGGTCCTACGAGCAGTACTTC.

The CDR3 sequence is CASSLSNTGYQPQHF. Here the CDR3 DNA reads TGTGCCAGCAGTTTATCGAATACGGGGTACCAGCCCCAGCATTTT. This chain connects TRBV27 to TRBJ1-5; D is ambiguous. CDR1 and CDR2 from the germline V gene are MNHEY and SMNVEV (reference sequence). This CDR3 has 15 residues. The V end was cut by 0 bases, the J end by 7 bases, with 13 bases between.

The rearrangement joins TRBV7-9 to TRBJ2-2, with D perhaps matching TRBD1 (6 bases). Trimming removed 0 bases at V and 6 bases at J, with 8 bases between. Germline V gene lookup returns CDR1 SEHNR and CDR2 FQNEAQ (reference sequence). CDR3 length: 14 residues. As DNA, the CDR3 is TGTGCCAGCAGCTTAGCGAGGGGGTCCGGGGAGCTGTTTTTT. It is translated as CASSLARGSGELFF.

A single count supports this clone. This chain connects TRBV7-9 to TRBJ1-4, with D unclear. CDR1 is SEHNR and CDR2 is FQNEAQ in the germline V gene (reference sequence). The ends were cut back, 5 bases at V and 5 bases at J, with 9 bases in the middle. The CDR3 length is 13 residues. CDR3 loop: CASSRSVNEKLFF. The CDR3 DNA reads TGTGCCAGCAGCCGTTCCGTCAATGAAAAACTGTTTTTT.

V is TRBV28 and J is TRBJ1-1, with D perhaps TRBD1 (5 bases). Germline lookup yields CDR1 MDHEN and CDR2 SYDVKM. The CDR3 sequence is 15 residues long. The germline V and J ends were trimmed by 5 bases and 3 bases, with 16 bases remaining between them. DNA for the CDR3: TGTGCCAGCAGTCCCCCTTGGTTAGGGGACACTGAAGCTTTCTTT. Its protein product is CASSPPWLGDTEAFF.

The table lists this clone with a count of one. The CDR3: CASSEDEGTNTGELFF. The CDR3 DNA sequence: TGTGCCAGCAGTGAAGACGAGGGAACGAACACCGGGGAGCTGTTTTTT. The V and J genes are TRBV2 and TRBJ2-2; tentatively, D is TRBD2 (5 bases). Germline V lookup: CDR1 SNHLY, CDR2 FYNNEI. Trimming took 1 base from V and 0 from J, leaving 9 bases between them. This CDR3 is built from 16 residues.

The V gene is TRBV10-3, the J gene TRBJ1-1; 9 nucleotides line up with TRBD1. The CDR3 is made up of 16 amino acids. Germline assignment: CDR1 ENHRY and CDR2 SYGVKD. V shed 6 bases and J 2 bases; nucleotides not matched to a gene: 10. The CDR3 here is CAISAAGTGINTEAFF. DNA for the CDR3: TGTGCCATCAGCGCCGCCGGGACAGGGATAAACACTGAAGCTTTCTTT.

The V and J genes are TRBV28 and TRBJ1-2; D is ambiguous. V lost 3 bases, J lost 4 bases, and 12 bases lay in between. The CDR3 is 14 residues long. Germline CDR1 and CDR2: MDHEN and SYDVKM. This CDR3 is CASSFVRASYGYTF. CDR3 bases: TGTGCCAGCAGTTTCGTGAGGGCCTCCTATGGCTACACCTTC.

This clone was counted a few times. The chain links TRBV15 to TRBJ2-7, with D perhaps matching TRBD1 (5 bases). This CDR3 region has 17 residues. Per germline, CDR1 LNHNV and CDR2 YYDKDF (reference sequence). V lost 5 bases and J lost 2, with 22 bases in between. CDR3 in DNA: TGTGCCACCAGCGTACCAAACTTACAGGATTCCGCCTACGAGCAGTACTTC. It is translated as CATSVPNLQDSAYEQYF.

This clone turned up a few times. The chain recombines TRBV13 with TRBJ2-7, with 9 positions matching TRBD1. Germline V gives CDR1 PRHDT, CDR2 FYEKMQ (reference sequence). The length of the CDR3 is 15 residues. Losses at the gene ends were 4 bases for V and 7 bases for J; bases not matched to a gene: 11. The CDR3 coding sequence is TGTGCCAGCAGCTCACGGGGACAGGGTTCCCGGGAGCAGTACTTC. It encodes CASSSRGQGSREQYF.

V gene TRBV4-2 combines with J gene TRBJ1-5; a weak D match, TRBD1 (6 bases). Germline V gives CDR1 LGHNA, CDR2 YNFKEQ. There are 16 residues in the CDR3. V lost 0 bases and J 1 base, leaving 10 bases between the germline ends. The CDR3 DNA sequence: TGTGCCAGCAGCCAAGAACCGCAGGGGAGCAATCAGCCCCAGCATTTT. It codes for CASSQEPQGSNQPQHF.

This clone showed up just once. This chain links TRBV5-8 with TRBJ1-1; TRBD1 matches 8 bases. V was clipped by 2 bases and J by 3 bases; unmatched bases: 12. Germline V gives CDR1 SGHTS, CDR2 YDEGEE. This CDR3 comprises 17 residues. DNA for the CDR3: TGTGCCAGCAGCTTTAGACAGGGGAGTGCTGGGGACACTGAAGCTTTCTTT. It codes for CASSFRQGSAGDTEAFF. Filled out from reference TRBV5-8 and TRBJ1-1, the complete variable domain reads EAGVTQSPTHLIKTRGQQATLRCSPISGHTSVYWYQQALGLGLQFLLWYDEGEERNRGNFPPRFSGRQFPNYSSELNVNALELEDSALYLCASSFRQGSAGDTEAFFGQGTRLTVV.

The chain has TRBV29-1 and TRBJ1-1, with D perhaps matching TRBD1 (5 bases). The CDR3 has 13 residues. Trimming left V 4 bases short and J 5 bases short, with 14 bases between. The germline V gene encodes CDR1 SQVTM and CDR2 ANQGSEA. The chain's CDR3 is CSVGAGGRTEAFF. The CDR3 DNA follows: TGCAGCGTTGGGGCGGGGGGAAGGACTGAAGCTTTCTTT.

This chain joins TRBV4-1 and TRBJ2-7; possibly TRBD1 for D (6 bases). The CDR3 is 14 residues long. Trimming left V 11 bases short and J 1 base short, with 18 bases between. CDR1 MGHRA and CDR2 YSYEKL come from the germline V gene. In nucleotides, the CDR3 is TGCGCCGGGTCCCGGGACACGAATTCCTACGAGCAGTACTTC. It translates to CAGSRDTNSYEQYF.

The chain links TRBV4-3 to TRBJ2-2; no clear D gene. In germline, CDR1 is LGHNA, CDR2 YSLEER. Trimming removed 0 bases at V and 5 bases at J, with 10 bases between. This CDR3 spans 15 amino acids. The CDR3 region is CASSQDSLRTGELFF. The CDR3 nucleotides read TGCGCCAGCAGCCAAGATTCCCTGAGAACCGGGGAGCTGTTTTTT.

The chain has TRBV19 and TRBJ2-5, with TRBD1 matching over 7 bases. The assigned J gene may be wrong: the sequence end matches TRBJ2-7 better. The CDR3 runs to 15 residues. CDR1 LNHDA and CDR2 SQIVND come from the germline V gene (reference sequence). In DNA form, the CDR3 reads TGTGCCAGTAGTATGACGGGACAGTCTTCCTACGAGCAGTACTTC. Residues: CASSMTGQSSYEQYF.

The rearrangement uses TRBV13 and TRBJ1-1, with a possible D match to TRBD1 (5 bases). V lost 4 bases and J 2 bases, leaving 8 bases between the germline ends. CDR1 and CDR2 (germline): PRHDT, FYEKMQ (reference sequence). This CDR3 spans 13 amino acids. CDR3 loop: CASSSGTNTEAFF. Here the CDR3 DNA reads TGTGCCAGCAGCTCTGGGACTAACACTGAAGCTTTCTTT.